A single sample is the source of the 26 T cell receptor beta chains below, sequenced in a study of CD8 T cells in ankylosing spondylitis. TCRdb processed the 5' RACE reads anew with MiXCR; each CDR3 protein has one entry. The profile shows 30,000 to 45,000 distinct CDR3 sequences, 10% of them singletons. Sequenced material: blood, either unsorted or a sorted T cell fraction (not recorded which). These receptors all come from a male donor with ankylosing spondylitis or in good health (not recorded which).

Only a few counts were recorded for this clonotype. V gene TRBV11-2 combines with J gene TRBJ2-7, with D possibly TRBD2 on 6 matching bases. The CDR3 runs 15 residues. V lost 5 bases, J lost 3 bases, and 17 bases lay in between. Germline V gene lookup returns CDR1 SGHAT and CDR2 FQNNGV. The CDR3 nucleotides are TGTGCCAGCAGCCTGTGGGACGGGAGTAACTACGAGCAGTACTTC. This sequence encodes CASSLWDGSNYEQYF.

In its sample, this clonotype was seen many times. The chain has TRBV3-1 and TRBJ2-3; D not certain. Trimming cost V 9 bases and J 4 bases, with 8 bases left between them. The CDR3 is 11 residues long. Per germline, CDR1 LGHDT and CDR2 YNNKEL (reference sequence). The CDR3 reads CASQGPDTQYF. In nucleotides, the CDR3 is TGTGCCAGTCAAGGCCCAGATACGCAGTATTTT.

This clonotype has at least ten counts. The chain has TRBV5-4 and TRBJ2-1, with D perhaps being TRBD1 or TRBD2 (5 bases each). The CDR3 loop spans 14 amino acids. V was pared by 4 bases and J by 7 bases, with 15 bases between. Germline lookup yields CDR1 SGHNT and CDR2 YYREEE (reference sequence). The CDR3 coding sequence is TGTGCCAGCAGCCTGGCCGTGGGGGAGAATGAGCAGTTCTTC. This sequence encodes CASSLAVGENEQFF. Drawing the rest from reference TRBV5-4 and TRBJ2-1, the complete variable domain is ETGVTQSPTHLIKTRGQQVTLRCSSQSGHNTVSWYQQALGQGPQFIFQYYREEENGRGNFPPRFSGLQFPNYSSELNVNALELDDSALYLCASSLAVGENEQFFGPGTRLTVL.

This clonotype was detected a few times. A much bigger clone sits one base away, suggesting this may be a read error. This sequence joins TRBV20-1 and TRBJ2-4; 13 nucleotides agree with TRBD2. The CDR3 loop spans 21 amino acids. CDR1 and CDR2 from the germline V gene are DFQATT and SNEGSKA (reference sequence). The CDR3 DNA reads as TGCTGTGCTAGAGATCAGGCCCAACTAGCGGGAGGGCCCTCAGCCAAAAACATTCAGTACTTC. Translating it yields CCARDQAQLAGGPSAKNIQYF.

This clonotype was detected many times. J is TRBJ2-4 and V is TRBV5-1; the match to TRBD1 covers 8 bases. V shed 0 bases, J shed 3 bases, and the junction held 8 bases outside the gene matches. The CDR3 is 17 amino acids. The germline gives CDR1 SGHRS, CDR2 YFSETQ. The CDR3 nucleotides read TGCGCCAGCAGCTTGGGGGCAGGGGGCGCTGGCAAAAACATTCAGTACTTC. It translates to CASSLGAGGAGKNIQYF.

There are many counts of this clonotype. The V and J genes are TRBV20-1 and TRBJ2-6, with 10 bases aligning to TRBD1. There are 20 residues in the CDR3. The V gene end was trimmed by 6 bases and the J gene end by 1 base; junction bases not matched to a gene: 18. Germline V lookup: CDR1 DFQATT, CDR2 SNEGSKA (reference sequence). Here the CDR3 reads CSALRRPGQGPRSGANVLTF. CDR3 DNA sequence: TGCAGTGCGCTACGGAGACCGGGACAGGGGCCGAGGTCTGGGGCCAACGTCCTGACTTTC.

This clonotype was counted a few times. The V call is TRBV5-1, the J call TRBJ2-3; TRBD2 matches 15 bases. CDR1 and CDR2 (germline): SGHRS, YFSETQ. The CDR3 sequence is 18 residues long. J lost 0 bases, V lost 4 bases, and 6 bases had no gene match. The CDR3 protein is CASSRGLAGGPSTDTQYF. The CDR3 bases are TGCGCCAGCAGCAGGGGACTAGCGGGAGGACCTAGCACAGATACGCAGTATTTT.

This clonotype was seen at least ten times. The chain joins TRBV11-2 to TRBJ2-7; 12 nucleotides match TRBD2. The CDR3 is made up of 14 amino acids. Germline-derived CDR1 and CDR2 are SGHAT and FQNNGV. The trim removed 7 bases at V and 3 bases at J, leaving 4 bases unmatched. CDR3 sequence: CASTLAGGGYEQYF. The DNA of the CDR3 is TGTGCCAGCACACTAGCGGGAGGTGGCTACGAGCAGTACTTC.

This clonotype was counted at least ten times. This chain connects TRBV5-1 to TRBJ2-5; 7 bases fit TRBD1. This CDR3 region has 14 residues. Germline V gives CDR1 SGHRS, CDR2 YFSETQ. V lost 4 bases, J lost 5 bases, and 8 bases stayed unmatched. DNA for the CDR3: TGCGCCAGCAGCCAGGGACAGCCCAGGGAGACCCAGTACTTC. It specifies CASSQGQPRETQYF.

The chain employs TRBV28 and TRBJ2-3, with D maybe TRBD2 (5 bases). CDR1 MDHEN and CDR2 SYDVKM come from the germline V gene. The V end lost 5 bases, the J end lost 3 bases, and 15 bases lay between the germline ends. This CDR3 has 15 residues. Here the CDR3 reads CASSLTRIGTDTQYF. The DNA for the CDR3 is TGTGCCAGCAGTCTAACTAGAATAGGTACAGATACGCAGTATTTT.

There are a few counts of this clonotype. The CDR3 here is CASRQGAGGNQPQHF. The CDR3 DNA sequence: TGTGCCAGCAGGCAGGGGGCGGGGGGCAATCAGCCCCAGCATTTT. This chain uses TRBV12-3 or TRBV12-4 with TRBJ1-5, with 8 bases identical to TRBD1. Trimming took 6 bases from V and 2 from J; bases not matched to a gene: 6. The CDR3 totals 15 residues.

In its sample, this clonotype was seen many times. This chain joins TRBV12-3 or TRBV12-4 and TRBJ2-7; D not certain. The CDR3 contains 12 residues. V was clipped by 5 bases and J by 2 bases, with 7 bases between them. The CDR3 protein is CASSQDAYEQYF. In nucleotides, the CDR3 is TGTGCCAGCAGTCAGGATGCCTACGAGCAGTACTTC.

There are many counts of this clonotype. The rearrangement uses TRBV5-1 and TRBJ1-2; D might be TRBD1 (5 bases). This CDR3 has 15 amino acids. Trimming removed 0 bases at V and 4 bases at J, with 13 bases between. In germline, CDR1 is SGHRS, CDR2 YFSETQ. The chain's CDR3 is CASSLEPGPGYGYTF. CDR3 nucleotides: TGCGCCAGCAGCTTGGAACCAGGGCCCGGCTATGGCTACACCTTC.

In this sample, this clonotype turned up many times. The chain combines TRBV12-3 or TRBV12-4 with TRBJ1-1; the D is unclear. The CDR3 runs 15 residues. Trimming shortened V by 5 bases and J by 2 bases, and 15 bases separated the two germline ends. The CDR3 region is CASSPVGRGNTEAFF. For the CDR3, the DNA is TGTGCCAGCAGTCCCGTTGGACGGGGAAACACTGAAGCTTTCTTT.

This clonotype was seen at least ten times. This chain uses TRBV19 with TRBJ2-4; 9 positions match TRBD2. Germline CDR1 and CDR2: LNHDA and SQIVND (reference sequence). The CDR3 has 15 amino acids. Germline trimming cut 6 bases from V and 1 base from J; bases unmatched to any gene: 4. The CDR3 coding sequence is TGTGCCAGTAGAACGCGGGAGGGGGCCAAAAACATTCAGTACTTC. This sequence encodes CASRTREGAKNIQYF.

This clonotype was counted ten times or more. The chain combines TRBV7-2 with TRBJ2-2; TRBD1 matches at 7 bases. The CDR3 covers 15 residues. Germline V CDR1 and CDR2: SGHTA, FQGNSA. Trimming took 5 bases from V and 1 from J; bases not matched to a gene: 4. The CDR3 region is CASSPGTVNTGELFF. The CDR3 nucleotides are TGTGCCAGCAGCCCGGGGACAGTGAACACCGGGGAGCTGTTTTTT. Full variable domain (missing parts from reference TRBV7-2 and TRBJ2-2): GAGVSQSPSNKVTEKGKDVELRCDPISGHTALYWYRQSLGQGLEFLIYFQGNSAPDKSGLPSDRFSAERTGGSVSTLTIQRTQQEDSAVYLCASSPGTVNTGELFFGEGSRLTVL.

This clonotype came up many times. The V call is TRBV5-1, the J call TRBJ2-7; 9 positions match TRBD1. Trimming took 4 bases from V and 3 from J; bases not matched to a gene: 5. Germline lookup yields CDR1 SGHRS and CDR2 YFSETQ. CDR3 size: 14 residues. CDR3 sequence: CASSGATGGYEQYF. The CDR3 region has the DNA TGCGCCAGCAGCGGAGCGACAGGGGGCTACGAGCAGTACTTC.

Many counts were recorded for this clonotype. The rearrangement joins TRBV7-2 to TRBJ2-2; D possibly uses TRBD1 or TRBD2 (5 bases each). The germline V and J ends were trimmed by 5 bases and 6 bases, with 10 bases remaining between them. The CDR3 has 13 amino acids. Germline CDR1 and CDR2: SGHTA and FQGNSA. CDR3 sequence (DNA): TGTGCCAGCAGCCCTGGGGGTCCCGGGGAGCTGTTTTTT. Encoded protein: CASSPGGPGELFF.

This clonotype has at least ten counts. The chain is built from TRBV7-3 and TRBJ2-1, with a weak D call TRBD2 (5 bases). Germline V lookup: CDR1 SGHTA, CDR2 FQGTGA. The CDR3 loop spans 15 amino acids. V was trimmed by 0 bases and J by 3 bases, leaving 9 bases between them. Written as DNA, the CDR3 is TGTGCCAGCAGCTTAACCCTACGGGGCTACAATGAGCAGTTCTTC. This gives the protein CASSLTLRGYNEQFF.

This clonotype was counted at least ten times. The chain employs TRBV5-6 and TRBJ2-5; D is uncertain. Germline V gives CDR1 SGHDT, CDR2 YYEEEE. Between the trimmed V and J ends, which lost 4 bases and 2 bases, there was a span of 12 bases. The CDR3 is 14 residues long. CDR3 amino acids: CASSRLDKQETQYF. The CDR3 region has the DNA TGTGCCAGCAGCCGATTAGACAAGCAAGAGACCCAGTACTTC. Full variable domain (missing parts from reference TRBV5-6 and TRBJ2-5): DAGVTQSPTHLIKTRGQQVTLRCSPKSGHDTVSWYQQALGQGPQFIFQYYEEEERQRGNFPDRFSGHQFPNYSSELNVNALLLGDSALYLCASSRLDKQETQYFGPGTRLLVL.

This clonotype showed up many times. The V gene is TRBV9, the J gene TRBJ2-7, with TRBD2 matching 11 bases. Germline V lookup: CDR1 SGDLS, CDR2 YYNGEE. The CDR3 runs 15 residues. V trimming: 3 bases; J trimming: 2 bases; junction bases outside the gene matches: 4. DNA of the CDR3: TGTGCCAGCAGCGCTGGGACTAGCGGACCCTACGAGCAGTACTTC. It yields the protein CASSAGTSGPYEQYF. Full variable domain (rest looked up from reference TRBV9 and TRBJ2-7): DSGVTQTPKHLITATGQRVTLRCSPRSGDLSVYWYQQSLDQGLQFLIQYYNGEERAKGNILERFSAQQFPDLHSELNLSSLELGDSALYFCASSAGTSGPYEQYFGPGTRLTVT.

The J gene is TRBJ2-7, the V gene TRBV12-3 or TRBV12-4; D is possibly TRBD2 (6 bases). Trimming removed 8 bases at V and 3 bases at J, with 8 bases between. The CDR3 length is 11 residues. CDR3 loop: CASGTFYEQYF. The CDR3, as DNA: TGTGCCAGCGGGACTTTCTACGAGCAGTACTTC.

This clonotype was seen many times. The chain uses TRBV20-1 and TRBJ2-1; no reliable D call. The V gene's germline CDR1 is DFQATT and CDR2 SNEGSKA (reference sequence). The CDR3 spans 13 residues. Trimming shortened V by 4 bases and J by 0 bases, and 7 bases separated the two germline ends. CDR3 loop: CSAKESSYNEQFF. DNA of the CDR3: TGCAGTGCTAAGGAGAGCTCCTACAATGAGCAGTTCTTC.

The chain recombines TRBV12-3 or TRBV12-4 with TRBJ2-1, with D possibly TRBD1 on 6 matching bases. V shed 6 bases and J shed 6 bases, with 18 bases lying between them. CDR3 length equals 15 residues. In nucleotides, the CDR3 is TGTGCCAGCAGCCCCTCAGGGGCGATCGGCAATGAGCAGTTCTTC. Amino acid sequence: CASSPSGAIGNEQFF.

This clonotype was seen at least ten times. The chain couples TRBV12-3 or TRBV12-4 to TRBJ2-7; 7 positions agree with TRBD2. The CDR3 has 15 amino acids. The V and J ends lost 5 bases and 5 bases, in that order; junction bases with no gene match: 12. The CDR3 loop is CASSLDGGRRNEQYF. The CDR3, as DNA: TGTGCCAGCAGTCTCGACGGCGGGAGAAGGAACGAGCAGTACTTC.

This clonotype was recorded many times. The gene calls are TRBV7-6 and TRBJ2-7, with no clear D. Trimming pared 1 base from V and 6 bases from J, leaving 16 bases between. The CDR3 runs 15 residues. Germline CDR1 and CDR2: SGHVS and FNYEAQ. CDR3 sequence: CASSLDSFGLGEQYF. CDR3 nucleotide sequence: TGTGCCAGCAGCTTAGACAGCTTCGGGCTAGGCGAGCAGTACTTC.